The 10 T cell receptor beta chains listed next were all sequenced from one sample in a study of CD8 T cells in ankylosing spondylitis. Broader study findings: Seven or eight highly homologous variants formed a TCR beta motif that appeared characteristic of ankylosing spondylitis blood.

For these receptors, no antigen is known. TCRdb itself ran the 5' RACE reads through MiXCR, one entry per CDR3 protein. The sample lists almost 400,000 distinct CDR3 sequences, 20% to 25% occurring once. The specimen sequenced was blood, either unsorted or a sorted T cell fraction (not recorded which). Receptor source: a male donor with ankylosing spondylitis.

This clonotype was recorded a few times. This rearrangement joins TRBV3-1 to TRBJ2-7, with D hard to call. V was trimmed by 4 bases and J by 0 bases, leaving 13 bases between them. This CDR3 contains 15 residues. Germline V gives CDR1 LGHDT, CDR2 YNNKEL (reference sequence). CDR3 sequence: CASSLRRDPSYEQYF. CDR3 DNA: TGTGCCAGCAGCCTCAGGCGAGACCCCTCCTACGAGCAGTACTTC.

The chain is built from TRBV9 and TRBJ2-1, with TRBD1 matching 8 bases. This CDR3 has 13 amino acids. With V trimmed by 2 bases and J by 8 bases, 3 bases remained unmatched. CDR1 and CDR2 (germline): SGDLS, YYNGEE. CDR3 nucleotides: TGTGCCAGCAGCGTGGACAGGGCCGATGAGCAGTTCTTC. It specifies CASSVDRADEQFF.

This clonotype was detected many times. CDR3 protein: CASSSHRQGRARLAKNIQYF. The DNA of the CDR3 is TGTGCCAGCAGTTCACACCGACAGGGCCGTGCCAGACTAGCCAAAAACATTCAGTACTTC. The rearrangement uses TRBV12-3 or TRBV12-4 and TRBJ2-4, with 7 bases lining up with TRBD1. The junction had 18 bases not matched to a gene; V was cut back by 4 bases and J by 0 bases. The CDR3 spans 20 residues.

This clonotype was picked up a small number of times. V usage is TRBV7-3 and J usage is TRBJ2-5, with TRBD2 matching 10 bases. The CDR3 runs to 16 residues. From germline, CDR1 is SGHTA and CDR2 FQGTGA. The V gene end was trimmed by 0 bases and the J gene end by 2 bases; junction bases not matched to a gene: 3. CDR3 sequence: CASSLTGTSVQETQYF. The CDR3 bases are TGTGCCAGCAGCTTAACCGGGACTAGCGTACAAGAGACCCAGTACTTC.

This clonotype occurred a few times. At one boundary the junction diverges from the germline segment, which might be a read error. The chain links TRBV28 to TRBJ2-1, with 7 bases matching TRBD2. The CDR3 length is 13 residues. Germline CDR1 is MDHEN and CDR2 is SYDVKM. CDR3 region: CASSPRLAGERFF. The DNA for the CDR3 is TGTGCCAGCAGCCCCCGTTTAGCGGGCGAGCGGTTCTTC.

The table lists this clonotype with a few counts. The chain is built from TRBV10-3 and TRBJ1-1; TRBD1 matches 7 bases. Trimming at V came to 10 bases and at J to 0 bases, leaving 11 bases not matched to a gene. Germline-derived CDR1 and CDR2 are ENHRY and SYGVKD. The CDR3 spans 15 residues. The CDR3 region is CATQHKDRVNTEAFF. The CDR3 DNA reads as TGTGCCACGCAGCATAAAGACAGGGTGAACACTGAAGCTTTCTTT.

The chain is built from TRBV5-1 and TRBJ2-4; 7 bases are a match to TRBD1. The CDR3 is made up of 15 amino acids. V was clipped by 0 bases and J by 3 bases; unmatched bases: 3. Looked up from germline, CDR1 is SGHRS and CDR2 is YFSETQ. The CDR3 loop is CASSLAGTDKNIQYF. CDR3 bases: TGCGCCAGCAGCTTGGCCGGGACAGACAAAAACATTCAGTACTTC.

There are a few counts of this clonotype. The chain uses TRBV3-1 and TRBJ1-1; D remains ambiguous. From germline, CDR1 is LGHDT and CDR2 YNNKEL (reference sequence). CDR3 length: 14 residues. Trimming removed 4 bases from V and 1 base from J, with 10 bases in between. The CDR3 spells CASSRLDGNTEAFF. The CDR3, as DNA: TGTGCCAGCAGCCGGCTGGACGGGAACACTGAAGCTTTCTTT.

CDR3 sequence (DNA): TGTGCCGGGTTCCCTAACTATGGCTACACCTTC. Translated: CAGFPNYGYTF. This chain links TRBV5-5 with TRBJ1-2; D is ambiguous. V was trimmed by 10 bases and J by 0 bases, leaving 7 bases between them. The germline CDR1 and CDR2 sequences are SGHKS and YYEKEE (reference sequence). The CDR3 contains 11 residues.

This chain uses TRBV3-1 with TRBJ2-5, with 8 bases fitting TRBD2. CDR1 and CDR2 from the germline V gene are LGHDT and YNNKEL (reference sequence). This CDR3 contains 15 residues. J gave up 3 bases and V 1 base, and 4 bases lay outside the gene matches. Here the CDR3 DNA reads TGTGCCAGCAGCCAAGTGGCGGGAGGTGAAGAGACCCAGTACTTC. It specifies CASSQVAGGEETQYF.